The 15 T cell receptor beta chains below come from one sample, sequenced in a study of T-cell reconstitution after alpha-beta-depleted transplantation in children. A TCRbeta library incorporating unique molecular identifiers was prepared. TCRdb re-called the PCR reads through MiXCR, storing one row per CDR3 protein. This table holds around 530,000 distinct CDR3 sequences, approximately 32% found once. Source: PBMCs from the stem cell graft donor, taken from the stem cell graft. These receptor sequences come from a human donor who donated a stem cell graft to a child with aplastic anemia.

The V gene is TRBV7-2, the J gene TRBJ1-2; D is uncertain. V lost 3 bases, J lost 4 bases, and 15 bases lay in between. The CDR3 loop spans 15 amino acids. Germline CDR1 reads SGHTA; CDR2 reads FQGNSA. The DNA of the CDR3 is TGTGCCAGCAGCTTCGCGGGGAGAAATGGCTATGGCTACACCTTC. It is translated as CASSFAGRNGYGYTF.

This sequence joins TRBV6-5 and TRBJ1-3, with 7 bases aligning to TRBD1. The ends lost 2 bases at V and 0 bases at J; junction bases unmatched: 1. The V gene's germline CDR1 is MNHEY and CDR2 SVGAGI. This CDR3 is built from 15 residues. The CDR3 here is CASSYRTGSGNTIYF. CDR3 sequence (DNA): TGTGCCAGCAGTTACCGGACAGGCTCTGGAAACACCATATATTTT.

The V gene is TRBV20-1, the J gene TRBJ2-2, with D possibly TRBD2 on 6 matching bases. CDR3 length: 14 residues. Germline CDR1 reads DFQATT; CDR2 reads SNEGSKA (reference sequence). V was trimmed by 6 bases and J by 4 bases, leaving 15 bases between them. The CDR3 region is CSARDSPSTGELFF. DNA of the CDR3: TGCAGTGCCAGGGACTCGCCCAGCACCGGGGAGCTGTTTTTT.

The chain employs TRBV12-3 or TRBV12-4 and TRBJ1-1; D call uncertain. The CDR3 spans 14 residues. Trimming shortened V by 8 bases and J by 1 base, and 14 bases separated the two germline ends. The DNA of the CDR3 is TGTGCCAGCCTGAGTTTAGGAGGGAACACTGAAGCTTTCTTT. Its translation: CASLSLGGNTEAFF.

This clonotype was recorded a few times. The chain joins TRBV28 to TRBJ2-2, with 7 nucleotides matching TRBD1. CDR1 and CDR2 from the germline V gene are MDHEN and SYDVKM. With V trimmed by 8 bases and J by 6 bases, 9 bases remained unmatched. The CDR3 is made up of 14 amino acids. The CDR3 region is CASGRQGVSGELFF. The CDR3 nucleotides read TGTGCCAGCGGTCGACAGGGAGTCTCCGGGGAGCTGTTTTTT.

In this sample, this clonotype turned up a few times. V is TRBV9 and J is TRBJ1-5; no definite D call. In germline, CDR1 is SGDLS, CDR2 YYNGEE. CDR3 length: 13 amino acids. With 0 bases removed from V and 9 bases from J, the gap between germline ends came to 10 bases. In nucleotides, the CDR3 is TGTGCCAGCAGCGTAGGGCAACTGGGGCCCCAGCATTTT. Its translation is CASSVGQLGPQHF.

V usage is TRBV11-3 and J usage is TRBJ1-2, with D possibly being TRBD1 (6 bases). Germline V gives CDR1 SGHNT, CDR2 YENEEA. The CDR3 covers 17 residues. Trimming removed 2 bases from V and 5 bases from J, with 21 bases in between. The CDR3 DNA reads as TGTGCCAGCAGCTTACCTTTGTACCAGGGGCTTTGGTATGGCTACACCTTC. It specifies CASSLPLYQGLWYGYTF.

The V gene is TRBV6-5, the J gene TRBJ1-6; 8 bases line up with TRBD1. Trimming cost V 4 bases and J 7 bases; bases outside gene matches: 6. Germline V gene data show CDR1 as MNHEY and CDR2 as SVGAGI. The CDR3 loop spans 15 amino acids. Here the CDR3 reads CASSSTGAGNSPLHF. Written as DNA, the CDR3 is TGTGCCAGCAGTTCGACAGGGGCGGGGAATTCACCCCTCCACTTT.

By share of the sample, this clonotype is medium-sized. The chain has TRBV6-4 and TRBJ2-1; 7 nucleotides match TRBD1. Per the germline V gene, CDR1 is MRHNA and CDR2 is SNTAGT. The CDR3 covers 13 residues. Trimming at V came to 2 bases and at J to 5 bases, leaving 0 bases not matched to a gene. This chain's CDR3 is CASSDRGHNEQFF. In DNA form, the CDR3 reads TGTGCCAGCAGTGACAGGGGGCACAATGAGCAGTTCTTC.

The chain employs TRBV18 and TRBJ1-2; possibly TRBD1 for D (6 bases). Germline CDR1 and CDR2: KGHSH and LQKENI. Trimming took 1 base from V and 2 from J, leaving 14 bases between them. This CDR3 region has 16 residues. The CDR3 DNA reads as TGTGCCAGCTCACCACTGAACAGGGAGGGGAACTATGGCTACACCTTC. Amino acids: CASSPLNREGNYGYTF.

V gene TRBV5-4 combines with J gene TRBJ2-5; D is unresolved. This CDR3 is 12 amino acids long. Per the germline V gene, CDR1 is SGHNT and CDR2 is YYREEE (reference sequence). V was clipped by 6 bases and J by 4 bases, with 10 bases between them. CDR3 DNA sequence: TGTGCCAGCAATCCCTACGGAGAGACCCAGTACTTC. Protein product: CASNPYGETQYF.

The rearrangement links TRBV6-1 to TRBJ2-5, with D tentatively TRBD1 (6 bases). The ends were cut back, 3 bases at V and 10 bases at J, with 18 bases in the middle. Looked up from germline, CDR1 is MNHNS and CDR2 is SASEGT. The CDR3 covers 14 residues. This CDR3 reads CASSDWKGDMDQYF. The CDR3 DNA reads TGTGCCAGCAGTGATTGGAAGGGGGATATGGACCAGTACTTC.

This clonotype was seen more than once but under ten times. The chain combines TRBV7-9 with TRBJ2-1; TRBD2 agrees at 10 bases. The germline gives CDR1 SEHNR, CDR2 FQNEAQ (reference sequence). The junction had 11 bases not matched to a gene; V was cut back by 1 base and J by 8 bases. The CDR3 consists of 17 residues. The CDR3 nucleotides read TGTGCCAGCAGCTTAGGGGGTCGAGCGGGAGGGTTCGATGAGCAGTTCTTC. Its translation is CASSLGGRAGGFDEQFF.

The chain employs TRBV12-3 or TRBV12-4 and TRBJ2-1; 9 bases match TRBD2. The junction had 13 bases not matched to a gene; V was cut back by 5 bases and J by 8 bases. CDR3 length equals 16 residues. This chain's CDR3 is CASSLRNGLASDEQFF. In DNA, the CDR3 is TGTGCCAGCAGTCTTAGGAACGGACTAGCGAGCGATGAGCAGTTCTTC.

This clonotype was recorded once. The chain joins TRBV6-2 or TRBV6-3 to TRBJ2-1; 13 nucleotides agree with TRBD2. Looked up from germline, CDR1 is MNHEY and CDR2 is SVGEGT. This CDR3 is built from 17 residues. The junction had 11 bases not matched to a gene; V was cut back by 7 bases and J by 5 bases. The CDR3 loop is CASTRFRTSGRDNEQFF. CDR3 DNA: TGTGCCAGCACCCGTTTCCGTACTAGCGGGAGGGACAATGAGCAGTTCTTC.